This TCR beta chain derives from a study of sequential checkpoint blockade in melanoma. Some clones are missing from TCRdb's copy, which holds only in-frame ones; the method was immunoSEQ multiplex PCR. The sample has under 20,000 clones; approximately 72% are singletons. As to treatment: randomized to nivolumab then ipilimumab (arm A) or the reverse (arm B). The V end was cut by 5 bases, the J end by 4 bases, with 14 bases between. The CDR3 runs 14 residues. Germline V gene lookup returns CDR1 MNHEY and CDR2 SMNVEV (reference sequence). This chain connects TRBV27 to TRBJ2-5; TRBD2 might be the D (6 bases). The TCR comes from a human donor with melanoma. Sequencing was performed on CD8+ T cells sorted from blood (inferred from file names), taken from a patient given nivolumab and ipilimumab in sequence. CDR3 sequence (DNA): TGTGCCAGCAGTCTAGGAGGGTCGGGAGAGACCCAGTACTTC. Amino acids: CASSLGGSGETQYF.